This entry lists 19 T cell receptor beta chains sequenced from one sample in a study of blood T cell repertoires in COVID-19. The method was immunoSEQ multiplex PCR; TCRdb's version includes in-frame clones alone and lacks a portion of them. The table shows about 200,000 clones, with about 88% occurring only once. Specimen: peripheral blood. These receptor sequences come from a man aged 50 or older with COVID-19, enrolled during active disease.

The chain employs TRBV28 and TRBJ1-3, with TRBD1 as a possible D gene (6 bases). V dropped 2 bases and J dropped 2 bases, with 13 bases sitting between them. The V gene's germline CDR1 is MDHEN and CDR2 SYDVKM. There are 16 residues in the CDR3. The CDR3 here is CASSLMAGVPGNTIYF. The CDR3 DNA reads TGTGCCAGCAGTTTAATGGCAGGGGTTCCTGGAAACACCATATATTTT. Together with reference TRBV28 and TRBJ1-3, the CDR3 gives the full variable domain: DVKVTQSSRYLVKRTGEKVFLECVQDMDHENMFWYRQDPGLGLRLIYFSYDVKMKEKGDIPEGYSVSREKKERFSLILESASTNQTSMYLCASSLMAGVPGNTIYFGEGSWLTVV.

The CDR3: CASSLSAGSLFF. CDR3 in DNA: TGTGCCAGCAGCTTATCCGCGGGATCTCTGTTCTTC. The genes are TRBV11-1 and TRBJ2-1; a weak D match, TRBD2 (6 bases). The germline gives CDR1 SGHAT, CDR2 FQDESV (reference sequence). Trimming pared 2 bases from V and 15 bases from J, leaving 14 bases between. The CDR3 is 12 amino acids.

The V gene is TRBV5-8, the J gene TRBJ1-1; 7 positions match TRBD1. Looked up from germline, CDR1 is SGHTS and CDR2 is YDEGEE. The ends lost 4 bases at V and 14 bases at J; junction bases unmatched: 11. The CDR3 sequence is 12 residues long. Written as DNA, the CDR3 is TGTGCCAGCAGCACAAAGACAGGGCACAGCTTCTTT. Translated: CASSTKTGHSFF.

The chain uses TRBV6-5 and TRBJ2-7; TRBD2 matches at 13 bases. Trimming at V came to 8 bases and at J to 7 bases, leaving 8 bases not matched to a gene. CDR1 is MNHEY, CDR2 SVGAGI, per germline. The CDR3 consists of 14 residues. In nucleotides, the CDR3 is TGTGCCAGCGGACTAGCGGGAGTGTTGAGGGAGCAGTACTTC. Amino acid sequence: CASGLAGVLREQYF.

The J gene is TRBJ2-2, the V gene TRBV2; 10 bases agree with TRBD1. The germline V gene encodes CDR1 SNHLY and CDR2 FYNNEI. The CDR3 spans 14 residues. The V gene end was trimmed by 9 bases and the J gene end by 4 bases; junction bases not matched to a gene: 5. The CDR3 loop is CASDRGQGTGELFF. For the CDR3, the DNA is TGTGCCAGTGACAGGGGGCAGGGCACCGGGGAGCTGTTTTTT.

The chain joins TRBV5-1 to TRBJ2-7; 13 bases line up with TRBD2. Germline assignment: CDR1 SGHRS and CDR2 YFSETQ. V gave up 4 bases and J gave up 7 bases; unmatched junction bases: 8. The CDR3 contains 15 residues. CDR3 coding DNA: TGCGCCAGCAGCCCTGGGACTAGCGGGGTTCTTGAGCAGTACTTC. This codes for CASSPGTSGVLEQYF.

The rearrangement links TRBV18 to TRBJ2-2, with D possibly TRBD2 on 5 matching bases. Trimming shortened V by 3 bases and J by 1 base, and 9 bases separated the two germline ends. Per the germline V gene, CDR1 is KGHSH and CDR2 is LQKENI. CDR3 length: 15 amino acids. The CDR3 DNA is TGTGCCAGCTCACCCATCGGGGTGAACACCGGGGAGCTGTTTTTT. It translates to CASSPIGVNTGELFF.

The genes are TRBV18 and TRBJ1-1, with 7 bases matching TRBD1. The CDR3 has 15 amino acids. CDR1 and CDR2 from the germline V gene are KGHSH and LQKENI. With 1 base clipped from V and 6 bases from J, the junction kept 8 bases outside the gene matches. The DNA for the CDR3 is TGTGCCAGCTCACCACTTGAGACAGGGAGCGCTGAAGCTTTCTTT. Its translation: CASSPLETGSAEAFF.

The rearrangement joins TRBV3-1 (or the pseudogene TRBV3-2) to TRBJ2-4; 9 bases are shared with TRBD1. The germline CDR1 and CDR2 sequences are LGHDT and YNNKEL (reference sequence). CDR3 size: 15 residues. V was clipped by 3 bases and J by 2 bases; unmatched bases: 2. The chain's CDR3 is CASSQGQGSKNIQYF. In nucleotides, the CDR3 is TGTGCCAGCAGCCAGGGACAGGGCTCCAAAAACATTCAGTACTTC.

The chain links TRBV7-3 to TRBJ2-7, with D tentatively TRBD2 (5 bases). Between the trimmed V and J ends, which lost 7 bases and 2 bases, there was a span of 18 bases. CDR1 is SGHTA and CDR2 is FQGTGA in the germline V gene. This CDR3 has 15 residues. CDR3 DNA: TGTGCCAGCATCATTCGGGGTAACGGGACCTACGAGCAGTACTTC. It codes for CASIIRGNGTYEQYF. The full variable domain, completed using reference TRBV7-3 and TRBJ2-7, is GAGVSQTPSNKVTEKGKYVELRCDPISGHTALYWYRQSLGQGPEFLIYFQGTGAADDSGLPNDRFFAVRPEGSVSTLKIQRTERGDSAVYLCASIIRGNGTYEQYFGPGTRLTVT.

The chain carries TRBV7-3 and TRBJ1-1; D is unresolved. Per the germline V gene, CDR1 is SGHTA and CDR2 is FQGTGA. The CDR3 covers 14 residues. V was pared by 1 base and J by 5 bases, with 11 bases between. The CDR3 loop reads CASSLRGGATEAFF. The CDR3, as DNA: TGTGCCAGCAGCTTAAGAGGCGGAGCTACTGAAGCTTTCTTT.

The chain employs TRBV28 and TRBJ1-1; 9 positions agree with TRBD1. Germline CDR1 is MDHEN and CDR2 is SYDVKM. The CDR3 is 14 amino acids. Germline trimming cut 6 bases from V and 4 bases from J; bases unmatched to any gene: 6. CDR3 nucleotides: TGTGCCAGCAGGGGACAGGGCCAGGGCACTGAAGCTTTCTTT. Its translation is CASRGQGQGTEAFF.

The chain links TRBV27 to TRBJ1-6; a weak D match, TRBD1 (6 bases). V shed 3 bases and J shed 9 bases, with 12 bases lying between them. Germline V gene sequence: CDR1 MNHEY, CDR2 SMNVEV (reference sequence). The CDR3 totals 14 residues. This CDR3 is CASSFRNRVSPLHF. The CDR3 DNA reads TGTGCCAGCAGTTTTCGGAACAGGGTTTCACCCCTCCACTTT.

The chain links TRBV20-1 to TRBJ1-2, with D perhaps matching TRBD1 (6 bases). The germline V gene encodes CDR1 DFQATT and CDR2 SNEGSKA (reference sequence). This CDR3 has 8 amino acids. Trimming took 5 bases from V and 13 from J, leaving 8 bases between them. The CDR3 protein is CSAPRGTF. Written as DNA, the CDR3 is TGCAGTGCTCCCAGGGGCACCTTC.

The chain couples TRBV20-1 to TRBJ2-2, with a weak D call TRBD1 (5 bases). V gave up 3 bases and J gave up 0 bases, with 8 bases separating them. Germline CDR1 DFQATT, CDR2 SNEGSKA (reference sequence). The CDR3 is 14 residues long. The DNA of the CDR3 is TGCAGTGCTAGTATCAGGGCGAACACCGGGGAGCTGTTTTTT. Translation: CSASIRANTGELFF.

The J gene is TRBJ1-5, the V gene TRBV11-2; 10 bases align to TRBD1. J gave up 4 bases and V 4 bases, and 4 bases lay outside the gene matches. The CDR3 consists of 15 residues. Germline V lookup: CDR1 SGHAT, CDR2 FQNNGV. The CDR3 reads CASSWGQGRNQPQHF. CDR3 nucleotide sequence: TGTGCCAGCAGCTGGGGACAGGGGAGGAATCAGCCCCAGCATTTT.

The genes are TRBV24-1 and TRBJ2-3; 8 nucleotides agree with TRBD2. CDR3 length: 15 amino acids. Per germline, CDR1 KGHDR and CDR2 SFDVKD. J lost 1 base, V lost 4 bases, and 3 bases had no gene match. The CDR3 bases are TGTGCCACCAGTGACCCAGCGGGGGGCACAGATACGCAGTATTTT. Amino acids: CATSDPAGGTDTQYF.

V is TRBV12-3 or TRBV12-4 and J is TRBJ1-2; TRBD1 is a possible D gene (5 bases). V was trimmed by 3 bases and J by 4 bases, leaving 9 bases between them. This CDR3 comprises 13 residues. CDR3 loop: CASSFAGPYGYTF. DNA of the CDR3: TGTGCCAGCAGTTTCGCAGGGCCCTATGGCTACACCTTC.

The CDR3 here is CAWTIGIQGDTQYF. For the CDR3, the DNA is TGTGCCTGGACCATTGGTATTCAGGGAGATACGCAGTATTTT. The chain joins TRBV30 to TRBJ2-3; weak D call: TRBD1 (5 bases). Per germline, CDR1 GTSNPN and CDR2 SVGIG (reference sequence). The CDR3 runs 14 residues. Trimming pared 4 bases from V and 5 bases from J, leaving 16 bases between.